These 30 T cell receptor beta chains originate from one sample sequenced in a study of beta chain features in type 1 diabetes. Study-wide results and limits: TCRB CDR3s from Type 1 diabetes patients were moderately but significantly shorter in all four CD4+ subsets.

The antigens these receptors bind are not known. Expressed TCRB transcripts were sequenced after all isolated RNA was converted to cDNA. TCRdb's table, derived via immunoSEQ multiplex PCR, lists solely in-frame clones and lacks some. The sample includes more than 200,000 clones, 16% of them seen just once. The sequenced material came from naive CD4+ T cells from blood. The source is a man aged 25 to 40 with type 1 diabetes.

This clone has a handful of counts. The rearrangement uses TRBV28 and TRBJ2-1, with D unresolved. Germline V CDR1 and CDR2: MDHEN, SYDVKM. The CDR3 covers 12 residues. V was trimmed by 3 bases and J by 11 bases, leaving 11 bases between them. CDR3 protein: CASSFGRVKQFF. Written as DNA, the CDR3 is TGTGCCAGCAGTTTCGGCCGCGTCAAGCAGTTCTTC.

The rearrangement links TRBV5-1 to TRBJ2-1; the D is unclear. CDR3 length equals 11 residues. V shed 0 bases and J shed 8 bases, with 3 bases lying between them. The V gene's germline CDR1 is SGHRS and CDR2 YFSETQ. The CDR3 spells CASSLDHEQFF. The CDR3 DNA sequence: TGCGCCAGCAGCTTGGATCATGAGCAGTTCTTC.

There are a few counts of this clone. The chain carries TRBV30 and TRBJ2-1, with 7 bases matching TRBD2. V was clipped by 3 bases and J by 3 bases; unmatched bases: 5. CDR1 and CDR2 (germline): GTSNPN, SVGIG (reference sequence). CDR3 length: 14 amino acids. The CDR3 bases are TGTGCCTGGAGCCCGGGACTATTCTACAATGAGCAGTTCTTC. It yields the protein CAWSPGLFYNEQFF. Together with reference TRBV30 and TRBJ2-1, the CDR3 gives the full variable domain: SQTIHQWPATLVQPVGSPLSLECTVEGTSNPNLYWYRQAAGRGLQLLFYSVGIGQISSEVPQNLSASRPQDRQFILSSKKLLLSDSGFYLCAWSPGLFYNEQFFGPGTRLTVL.

This clone occurred a few times. Within the sample, other DNA sequences also encode this same CDR3. The genes are TRBV9 and TRBJ2-1; possible D gene TRBD1, 5 bases. With 0 bases removed from V and 2 bases from J, the gap between germline ends came to 9 bases. Germline CDR1 SGDLS, CDR2 YYNGEE. This CDR3 has 15 amino acids. CDR3 loop: CASSVAAGTYNEQFF. DNA for the CDR3: TGTGCCAGCAGCGTAGCGGCAGGGACCTACAATGAGCAGTTCTTC.

This clone showed up just a few times. The CDR3 loop reads CASSFPDRSYEQYF. Here the CDR3 DNA reads TGTGCCAGCAGTTTCCCGGACAGATCCTACGAGCAGTACTTC. This rearrangement joins TRBV28 to TRBJ2-7, with D perhaps TRBD1 (6 bases). Trimming shortened V by 3 bases and J by 1 base, and 10 bases separated the two germline ends. This CDR3 spans 14 amino acids. Germline V gives CDR1 MDHEN, CDR2 SYDVKM.

This chain joins TRBV7-2 and TRBJ2-3; tentative D call: TRBD2 (7 bases). Germline CDR1 SGHTA, CDR2 FQGNSA. V was cut by 5 bases and J by 6 bases, with 9 bases left in between. This CDR3 has 12 amino acids. The CDR3 bases are TGTGCCAGCAGCGGCGGGGGCGATACGCAGTATTTT. It specifies CASSGGGDTQYF. The complete variable domain, with remaining parts taken from reference TRBV7-2 and TRBJ2-3, reads GAGVSQSPSNKVTEKGKDVELRCDPISGHTALYWYRQSLGQGLEFLIYFQGNSAPDKSGLPSDRFSAERTGGSVSTLTIQRTQQEDSAVYLCASSGGGDTQYFGPGTRLTVL.

Notes on this clone: The same CDR3 can be traced to other DNA sequences in this sample. The J gene is TRBJ2-1, the V gene TRBV9; D gene uncertain. Germline lookup yields CDR1 SGDLS and CDR2 YYNGEE. The CDR3 extends over 15 amino acids. The V end was cut by 0 bases, the J end by 1 base, with 8 bases between. The CDR3 loop is CASSVGVVSYNEQFF. The CDR3, as DNA: TGTGCCAGCAGCGTAGGCGTGGTTTCCTACAATGAGCAGTTCTTC.

This clone was seen only a few times. The same CDR3 is also encoded by other DNA sequences in this sample. V and J are TRBV7-9 and TRBJ2-3; D gene unclear. Trimming shortened V by 1 base and J by 0 bases, and 8 bases separated the two germline ends. Germline lookup yields CDR1 SEHNR and CDR2 FQNEAQ (reference sequence). The CDR3 is 15 amino acids. CDR3 coding DNA: TGTGCCAGCAGCTTAGTCGCGGCTAGCACAGATACGCAGTATTTT. Translating gives CASSLVAASTDTQYF.

This clone has more than one count but fewer than ten. The chain is built from TRBV4-1 and TRBJ2-7; D not certain. This CDR3 has 14 amino acids. CDR1 is MGHRA and CDR2 is YSYEKL in the germline V gene. V was shortened by 0 bases and J by 6 bases, with 12 bases between the two germline ends. CDR3 sequence: CASSQELRVFEQYF. In DNA, the CDR3 is TGCGCCAGCAGCCAAGAATTAAGGGTTTTCGAGCAGTACTTC.

This clone has just a few counts. The same CDR3 also results from other DNA sequences found in this sample. This chain links TRBV28 with TRBJ2-7; D remains ambiguous. The V gene's germline CDR1 is MDHEN and CDR2 SYDVKM. The CDR3 consists of 12 residues. Trimming removed 3 bases from V and 4 bases from J, with 7 bases in between. The CDR3 protein is CASSFLVYEQYF. CDR3 bases: TGTGCCAGCAGTTTTTTGGTGTACGAGCAGTACTTC.

This clone was seen a handful of times. The rearrangement links TRBV7-9 to TRBJ2-4, with 11 positions matching TRBD1. Trimming took 4 bases from V and 0 from J; bases not matched to a gene: 11. The CDR3 is made up of 19 amino acids. The germline V gene has CDR1 SEHNR and CDR2 FQNEAQ (reference sequence). CDR3 coding DNA: TGTGCCAGCAGCTCCCCCCGGACAGGGGGCGCGATAGCCAAAAACATTCAGTACTTC. Translating it yields CASSSPRTGGAIAKNIQYF.

This clone has a handful of counts. V and J are TRBV14 and TRBJ1-4; unclear D gene. There are 14 residues in the CDR3. Trimming cost V 1 base and J 7 bases, with 10 bases left between them. Germline assignment: CDR1 SGHDN and CDR2 FVKESK. CDR3 DNA sequence: TGTGCCAGCAGCCAAGCTGGATTGCCTGAAAAACTGTTTTTT. Amino acid sequence: CASSQAGLPEKLFF.

This chain links TRBV7-9 with TRBJ1-5; no reliable D call. V was clipped by 1 base and J by 7 bases, with 5 bases between them. The V gene's germline CDR1 is SEHNR and CDR2 FQNEAQ (reference sequence). This CDR3 has 12 residues. This CDR3 reads CASSLGEQPQHF. CDR3 DNA: TGTGCCAGCAGCTTAGGGGAACAGCCCCAGCATTTT. Full variable domain (remainder filled in from reference TRBV7-9 and TRBJ1-5): DTGVSQNPRHKITKRGQNVTFRCDPISEHNRLYWYRQTLGQGPEFLTYFQNEAQLEKSRLLSDRFSAERPKGSFSTLEIQRTEQGDSAMYLCASSLGEQPQHFGDGTRLSIL.

The chain employs TRBV4-3 and TRBJ1-4; 8 bases line up with TRBD1. The CDR3 is made up of 15 amino acids. The ends lost 1 base at V and 3 bases at J; junction bases unmatched: 1. CDR1 is LGHNA, CDR2 YSLEER, per germline. The CDR3 protein is CASSQGDRSNEKLFF. CDR3 coding DNA: TGCGCCAGCAGCCAAGGGGACAGGTCTAATGAAAAACTGTTTTTT.

This clone has just a few counts. The rearrangement uses TRBV18 and TRBJ2-7, with D perhaps matching TRBD1 or TRBD2 (5 bases each). Trimming removed 3 bases at V and 2 bases at J, with 14 bases between. This CDR3 has 15 amino acids. The V gene's germline CDR1 is KGHSH and CDR2 LQKENI. CDR3 in amino acids: CASSPLGTVTYEQYF. CDR3 sequence (DNA): TGTGCCAGCTCACCCCTCGGGACGGTGACCTACGAGCAGTACTTC. The complete variable domain, with remaining parts taken from reference TRBV18 and TRBJ2-7, reads NAGVMQNPRHLVRRRGQEARLRCSPMKGHSHVYWYRQLPEEGLKFMVYLQKENIIDESGMPKERFSAEFPKEGPSILRIQQVVRGDSAAYFCASSPLGTVTYEQYFGPGTRLTVT.

This clone turned up a few times. The J gene is TRBJ2-7, the V gene TRBV7-2, with D uncertain. The V end was cut by 3 bases, the J end by 6 bases, with 12 bases between. The CDR3 extends over 13 amino acids. Germline-derived CDR1 and CDR2 are SGHTA and FQGNSA. CDR3 sequence reads: CASSFSTRGEQYF. The DNA of the CDR3 is TGTGCCAGCAGCTTCTCGACCCGCGGCGAGCAGTACTTC.

The rearrangement links TRBV29-1 to TRBJ1-3, with D tentatively TRBD1 (6 bases). Looked up from germline, CDR1 is SQVTM and CDR2 is ANQGSEA. Trimming left V 6 bases short and J 2 bases short, with 14 bases between. CDR3 size: 14 residues. CDR3 amino acids: CSVDTTGTGNTIYF. DNA of the CDR3: TGCAGCGTGGACACCACAGGGACTGGAAACACCATATATTTT.

The rearrangement links TRBV2 to TRBJ2-5; D gene unclear. CDR1 is SNHLY and CDR2 is FYNNEI in the germline V gene. V was cut by 8 bases and J by 5 bases, with 9 bases left in between. This CDR3 region has 11 residues. In nucleotides, the CDR3 is TGTGCCAGCCTGGTGGGTGAGACCCAGTACTTC. Translated: CASLVGETQYF.

The V call is TRBV28, the J call TRBJ2-6, with TRBD1 matching 7 bases. The germline CDR1 and CDR2 sequences are MDHEN and SYDVKM. V shed 7 bases and J 2 bases; nucleotides not matched to a gene: 5. This CDR3 comprises 15 residues. The CDR3 loop is CASISGGAGANVLTF. The CDR3, as DNA: TGTGCCAGCATTTCAGGGGGTGCTGGGGCCAACGTCCTGACTTTC.

V is TRBV29-1 and J is TRBJ2-5; 7 bases are a match to TRBD2. This CDR3 has 13 amino acids. Trimming removed 6 bases from V and 2 bases from J; junction bases left unmatched: 6. CDR1 SQVTM and CDR2 ANQGSEA come from the germline V gene. The CDR3 region has the DNA TGCAGCGTGACGGGGAGGGGTCAAGAGACCCAGTACTTC. Amino acids: CSVTGRGQETQYF.

This clone showed up just a few times. The V call is TRBV18, the J call TRBJ2-5; D is ambiguous. Between the trimmed V and J ends, which lost 1 base and 2 bases, there was a span of 5 bases. Germline V lookup: CDR1 KGHSH, CDR2 LQKENI. The CDR3 runs to 13 residues. The CDR3 nucleotides are TGTGCCAGCTCACCACGGGCACAAGAGACCCAGTACTTC. It yields the protein CASSPRAQETQYF.

This clone was picked up a small number of times. The chain is built from TRBV29-1 and TRBJ1-5; 7 positions match TRBD1. With 6 bases clipped from V and 0 bases from J, the junction kept 2 bases outside the gene matches. This CDR3 is built from 13 residues. Germline assignment: CDR1 SQVTM and CDR2 ANQGSEA. CDR3 nucleotides: TGCAGCGTGAAGGGGGCTAGCAATCAGCCCCAGCATTTT. This gives the protein CSVKGASNQPQHF.

V gene TRBV28 combines with J gene TRBJ1-2, with TRBD1 matching over 7 bases. CDR3 length equals 14 residues. Unmatched junction bases numbered 12, after V lost 10 bases and J lost 4 bases. The germline V gene encodes CDR1 MDHEN and CDR2 SYDVKM. CDR3 in amino acids: CATSWDSRAYGYTF. CDR3 DNA: TGTGCCACATCTTGGGACAGCCGAGCCTATGGCTACACCTTC.

The chain uses TRBV11-2 and TRBJ2-7; perhaps TRBD1 as D (6 bases). The germline V gene encodes CDR1 SGHAT and CDR2 FQNNGV. Trimming shortened V by 1 base and J by 3 bases, and 10 bases separated the two germline ends. The CDR3 totals 14 residues. CDR3 region: CASSLVQGSYEQYF. The CDR3 DNA sequence: TGTGCCAGCAGCTTAGTCCAGGGGAGCTACGAGCAGTACTTC.

This chain uses TRBV9 with TRBJ2-3; no definite D call. The V gene's germline CDR1 is SGDLS and CDR2 YYNGEE. Trimming took 0 bases from V and 2 from J, leaving 13 bases between them. This CDR3 spans 16 amino acids. Here the CDR3 reads CASSVAASGYTDTQYF. CDR3 sequence (DNA): TGTGCCAGCAGCGTAGCTGCGAGTGGATACACAGATACGCAGTATTTT. Filled out from reference TRBV9 and TRBJ2-3, the complete variable domain reads DSGVTQTPKHLITATGQRVTLRCSPRSGDLSVYWYQQSLDQGLQFLIQYYNGEERAKGNILERFSAQQFPDLHSELNLSSLELGDSALYFCASSVAASGYTDTQYFGPGTRLTVL.

The V and J genes are TRBV29-1 and TRBJ1-3, with D unclear. The germline gives CDR1 SQVTM, CDR2 ANQGSEA. With 4 bases removed from V and 2 bases from J, the gap between germline ends came to 9 bases. The CDR3 has 13 amino acids. The DNA for the CDR3 is TGCAGCGTTGCACCTCTTACTGGAAACACCATATATTTT. Its protein product is CSVAPLTGNTIYF.

Only a few counts were recorded for this clone. V usage is TRBV28 and J usage is TRBJ1-1; D unresolved. Germline loops: CDR1 MDHEN, CDR2 SYDVKM. V shed 3 bases and J shed 4 bases, with 6 bases lying between them. The CDR3 extends over 12 amino acids. The CDR3 reads CASSFGGTEAFF. The CDR3 region has the DNA TGTGCCAGCAGTTTCGGAGGCACTGAAGCTTTCTTT.

This clone occurred a few times. The rearrangement links TRBV13 to TRBJ2-7; D is undetermined. Trimming took off 1 base at V and 1 base at J, with 5 bases between the two ends. Germline CDR1 reads PRHDT; CDR2 reads FYEKMQ (reference sequence). This CDR3 spans 13 amino acids. In DNA form, the CDR3 reads TGTGCCAGCAGCTTAGTCACGTCCTACGAGCAGTACTTC. This codes for CASSLVTSYEQYF.

The chain carries TRBV9 and TRBJ2-2; possible D gene TRBD1, 5 bases. Germline V CDR1 and CDR2: SGDLS, YYNGEE. V was cut by 1 base and J by 0 bases, with 10 bases left in between. The CDR3 length is 16 residues. CDR3 DNA: TGTGCCAGCAGCGTAAGTGGGGCACCGAACACCGGGGAGCTGTTTTTT. Translation: CASSVSGAPNTGELFF.

The V call is TRBV13, the J call TRBJ1-3; a possible D gene is TRBD1 (5 bases). This CDR3 is 15 amino acids long. V lost 3 bases to trimming and J lost 4 bases, with 13 bases between them. Germline assignment: CDR1 PRHDT and CDR2 FYEKMQ (reference sequence). The CDR3 loop reads CASSFRPGLGNTIYF. In DNA, the CDR3 is TGTGCCAGCAGCTTCAGGCCAGGGCTCGGAAACACCATATATTTT.